The 20 T cell receptor beta chains below all came from one sample that was sequenced in a study of sequential checkpoint blockade in melanoma. Stated treatment: randomized to nivolumab then ipilimumab (arm A) or the reverse (arm B). Produced via immunoSEQ multiplex PCR; TCRdb's table is partial and in-frame only. Of about 4,000 clones listed, 19% are singletons. The sample in question was tumor tissue (inferred from file names), obtained from a patient given nivolumab and ipilimumab in sequence. All receptors derive from a human donor with melanoma.

The table lists this clone with many counts. CDR3 loop: CASSLLAGDSSETQYF. CDR3 nucleotides: TGTGCCAGCAGCCTCCTGGCGGGGGATTCATCAGAGACCCAGTACTTC. The J gene is TRBJ2-5, the V gene TRBV11-3, with TRBD2 matching 7 bases. Germline CDR1 reads SGHNT; CDR2 reads YENEEA. V lost 5 bases and J lost 4; bases outside the gene matches: 13. The CDR3 runs to 16 residues.

In its sample, this clone was seen a few times. V is TRBV6-8 and J is TRBJ1-5; maybe TRBD1 (5 bases). Germline V gene sequence: CDR1 MNHGY, CDR2 SAAAGT. The V end lost 10 bases, the J end lost 4 bases, and 14 bases lay between the germline ends. The CDR3 runs 13 residues. The CDR3 DNA reads TGTGCCACCATCGACGGGGGTAATCAGCCCCAGCATTTT. As protein: CATIDGGNQPQHF.

The chain combines TRBV12-5 with TRBJ1-4, with 7 bases lining up with TRBD1. V dropped 5 bases and J dropped 8; count of bases not matched to a gene: 8. CDR1 is LGHNT, CDR2 FRNRAP, per germline. The CDR3 length is 14 residues. CDR3 amino acids: CASGPGGIEEKLFF. CDR3 DNA: TGTGCTAGTGGTCCAGGGGGGATAGAAGAAAAACTGTTTTTT.

In DNA, the CDR3 is TGTGCCAGTCAGACAGGTTCGAACACTGAAGCTTTCTTT. This codes for CASQTGSNTEAFF. The V call is TRBV19, the J call TRBJ1-1, with D perhaps TRBD1 (6 bases). Per the germline V gene, CDR1 is LNHDA and CDR2 is SQIVND (reference sequence). This CDR3 has 13 residues. The V gene lost 8 bases and the J gene lost 1 base, with 11 bases spanning the gap.

This clone has only a few counts. The chain employs TRBV6-8 and TRBJ1-1; D is perhaps TRBD1 (6 bases). Between the trimmed V and J ends, which lost 8 bases and 6 bases, there was a span of 19 bases. There are 14 residues in the CDR3. Germline CDR1 and CDR2: MNHGY and SAAAGT. The chain's CDR3 is CASRLGGPTAEAFF. Written as DNA, the CDR3 is TGTGCCAGCCGATTGGGGGGCCCGACGGCTGAAGCTTTCTTT.

This clone appeared many times. The rearrangement links TRBV2 to TRBJ2-4; D possibly uses TRBD1 or TRBD2 (7 bases each). The CDR3 consists of 23 residues. Germline V lookup: CDR1 SNHLY, CDR2 FYNNEI. The germline V and J ends were trimmed by 4 bases and 0 bases, with 34 bases remaining between them. This CDR3 reads CASSGKTPGGQRGPTTAKNIQYF. The CDR3 nucleotides read TGTGCCAGCAGTGGAAAGACCCCAGGGGGGCAGCGGGGACCTACTACAGCCAAAAACATTCAGTACTTC.

This clone has a handful of counts. The V call is TRBV5-1, the J call TRBJ1-3, with a tentative D call TRBD1 (5 bases). Germline V gene lookup returns CDR1 SGHRS and CDR2 YFSETQ. Trimming pared 0 bases from V and 1 base from J, leaving 8 bases between. This CDR3 is 15 amino acids long. The CDR3 sequence is CASSLAQGSGNTIYF. CDR3 coding DNA: TGCGCCAGCAGCTTGGCGCAGGGATCTGGAAACACCATATATTTT.

This clone occurred many times. The genes are TRBV11-3 and TRBJ2-1; TRBD1 matches at 7 bases. Unmatched junction bases numbered 4, after V lost 1 base and J lost 4 bases. This CDR3 comprises 15 residues. The V gene's germline CDR1 is SGHNT and CDR2 YENEEA. The CDR3 sequence: CASSLGGGPYNEQFF. The CDR3 DNA is TGTGCCAGCAGCTTAGGAGGGGGCCCTTACAATGAGCAGTTCTTC.

The CDR3 nucleotides are TGTGCCAGCAGCTCGACCGTGCTGAGCGTACAGGGTTCTGAAGCTTTCTTT. Its protein is CASSSTVLSVQGSEAFF. The rearrangement joins TRBV7-5 to TRBJ1-1; the DNA was not compared with TRBD1, the D call given in the table. TRBV7-5 is a listed pseudogene. The CDR3 runs to 17 residues.

This clone was detected many times. The rearrangement uses TRBV12-2 and TRBJ2-3; TRBD2, as called in the table, went unchecked against the DNA. TRBV12-2 is labeled a pseudogene. The CDR3 has 14 residues. CDR3 in DNA: TGTGCCAGTTTACGAGGGGAGGGCACAGATACGCAGTATTTT. Protein sequence: CASLRGEGTDTQYF.

The chain combines TRBV14 with TRBJ2-2; 7 bases map to TRBD1. Trimming took 0 bases from V and 6 from J; bases not matched to a gene: 10. The CDR3 runs to 17 residues. Germline CDR1 is SGHDN and CDR2 is FVKESK. CDR3 residues: CASSQDPYRGYSGELFF. The CDR3 DNA reads TGTGCCAGCAGCCAAGATCCGTACAGGGGTTATTCCGGGGAGCTGTTTTTT.

This clone is large within its sample. The genes are TRBV11-3 and TRBJ2-3, with D perhaps matching TRBD2 (6 bases). The V gene lost 5 bases and the J gene lost 2 bases, with 14 bases spanning the gap. CDR3 length: 15 residues. CDR1 is SGHNT and CDR2 is YENEEA in the germline V gene. CDR3 nucleotide sequence: TGTGCCAGCAGCCTCGGGCGGGGTTTCACAGATACGCAGTATTTT. It is translated as CASSLGRGFTDTQYF.

V and J are TRBV29-1 and TRBJ1-1, with 8 nucleotides matching TRBD1. J lost 0 bases, V lost 7 bases, and 7 bases had no gene match. Germline V gene data show CDR1 as SQVTM and CDR2 as ANQGSEA. The CDR3 totals 14 residues. In DNA form, the CDR3 reads TGCAGCGGCGGGACAGGACGCATGAACACTGAAGCTTTCTTT. It encodes CSGGTGRMNTEAFF.

The chain links TRBV30 to TRBJ2-2, with D uncertain. CDR1 and CDR2 (germline): GTSNPN, SVGIG (reference sequence). CDR3 length: 14 residues. Trimming left V 1 base short and J 1 base short, with 7 bases between. The CDR3 region has the DNA TGTGCCTGGAGTGAGCCGGTGAACACCGGGGAGCTGTTTTTT. Translated: CAWSEPVNTGELFF.

V usage is TRBV19 and J usage is TRBJ2-1; 9 nucleotides line up with TRBD1. The CDR3 is 16 amino acids. Germline V CDR1 and CDR2: LNHDA, SQIVND (reference sequence). Germline trimming cut 8 bases from V and 1 base from J; bases unmatched to any gene: 9. CDR3 region: CASHPGQGRSYNEQFF. CDR3 bases: TGTGCCAGTCACCCGGGACAGGGAAGGTCCTACAATGAGCAGTTCTTC.

This clone was detected a few times. The chain employs TRBV6-8 and TRBJ2-5, with TRBD1 matching 7 bases. Germline-derived CDR1 and CDR2 are MNHGY and SAAAGT. V lost 0 bases and J lost 5; bases outside the gene matches: 6. The CDR3 covers 15 residues. CDR3 coding DNA: TGTGCCAGCAGTTACTCCCCAAACAGGGGTGAGACCCAGTACTTC. This sequence encodes CASSYSPNRGETQYF.

This clone was seen many times. CDR3 sequence: CASSLASKAGKETQYF. In nucleotides, the CDR3 is TGTGCCAGCAGCTTGGCCTCGAAAGCAGGAAAGGAGACCCAGTACTTC. The V and J genes are TRBV11-3 and TRBJ2-5, with D hard to call. V shed 3 bases and J shed 5 bases, with 19 bases lying between them. Germline V gene sequence: CDR1 SGHNT, CDR2 YENEEA. The CDR3 covers 16 residues.

The chain has TRBV6-8 and TRBJ2-7; 7 nucleotides align to TRBD1. Germline loops: CDR1 MNHGY, CDR2 SAAAGT. This CDR3 is 13 amino acids long. The ends lost 5 bases at V and 6 bases at J; junction bases unmatched: 7. The CDR3 sequence is CASSPSGGLEQYV. The CDR3 DNA is TGTGCCAGCAGTCCATCAGGGGGTCTCGAGCAGTACGTC.

This clone was detected only a few times. V and J are TRBV5-1 and TRBJ2-1; D possibly uses TRBD1 or TRBD2 (6 bases each). The CDR3 covers 14 residues. Germline assignment: CDR1 SGHRS and CDR2 YFSETQ. Trimming left V 4 bases short and J 6 bases short, with 14 bases between. The CDR3 nucleotides are TGCGCCAGCAGCCGTCTTGAGGGGGGCAATGAGCAGTTCTTC. Its protein is CASSRLEGGNEQFF.

This clone was observed a few times. The chain employs TRBV6-1 and TRBJ1-6, with D possibly being TRBD1 (5 bases). The V end was cut by 1 base, the J end by 0 bases, with 16 bases between. Germline-derived CDR1 and CDR2 are MNHNS and SASEGT. The CDR3 extends over 19 amino acids. The DNA of the CDR3 is TGTGCCAGCAGTGAAGAGGGGTCTGGTTGGAGCTCCTATAATTCACCCCTCCACTTT. The encoded protein is CASSEEGSGWSSYNSPLHF.